This TCR beta chain derives from a study of spatial heterogeneity in lung cancer. Germline V gives CDR1 WSHSY, CDR2 SAAADI. This CDR3 has 14 residues. Trimming removed 8 bases from V and 5 bases from J; junction bases left unmatched: 10. TCRdb used MiXCR to reprocess the 5' RACE reads, holding one entry per CDR3 protein. The sample holds some 21,000 distinct CDR3 sequences; 4.5% to 5.5% are singletons and the top ten take approximately 7.4%. This clonotype counts as medium-sized (0.01 to 0.1%). Regarding time point: sample taken at primary tumor resection. The TCR comes from a male donor with early-stage non-small cell lung cancer. The J gene is TRBJ2-3, the V gene TRBV10-2; 7 bases are a match to TRBD2. Material: PBMCs, obtained at surgery. The CDR3 DNA is TGCGCCAGCGGGGGGGAGGCCCCCGGAGATACGCAGTATTTT. As protein: CASGGEAPGDTQYF.